These 24 T cell receptor beta chains share one sample of origin, sequenced in a study of T cell responses to AZD1222 COVID-19 vaccine. Repertoires were generated with immunoSEQ multiplex PCR, while TCRdb's copy carries only in-frame clones and drops some. The table records 90,000 to 130,000 clones, approximately 86% of them present only once. Sample: peripheral blood, taken on day 0 of AZD1222 vaccination. These receptors were collected from an adult in good health.

This chain uses TRBV7-9 with TRBJ1-1; weak D call: TRBD1 (5 bases). Germline V CDR1 and CDR2: SEHNR, FQNEAQ (reference sequence). The CDR3 is made up of 11 amino acids. The V end was cut by 8 bases, the J end by 3 bases, with 7 bases between. CDR3 amino acids: CASEGHTEAFF. DNA for the CDR3: TGTGCCAGCGAGGGGCACACTGAAGCTTTCTTT.

The chain employs TRBV2 and TRBJ2-4, with D possibly TRBD1 on 5 matching bases. The V gene lost 8 bases and the J gene lost 0 bases, with 8 bases spanning the gap. The CDR3 spans 13 residues. CDR1 SNHLY and CDR2 FYNNEI come from the germline V gene. The CDR3 DNA sequence: TGTGCCAGCGGGGCCGCAGCCAAAAACATTCAGTACTTC. This encodes CASGAAAKNIQYF.

The chain couples TRBV30 to TRBJ1-4; unclear D gene. The V end lost 6 bases, the J end lost 8 bases, and 7 bases lay between the germline ends. Germline V gives CDR1 GTSNPN, CDR2 SVGIG (reference sequence). The CDR3 is made up of 10 amino acids. The CDR3 is CACFGEKLFF. In DNA, the CDR3 is TGTGCCTGCTTCGGGGAAAAACTGTTTTTT.

The J gene is TRBJ1-4, the V gene TRBV28; TRBD1 agrees at 7 bases. The length of the CDR3 is 15 residues. Trimming removed 3 bases from V and 0 bases from J; junction bases left unmatched: 1. Germline V gene lookup returns CDR1 MDHEN and CDR2 SYDVKM. This CDR3 is CASSFRGATNEKLFF. DNA for the CDR3: TGTGCCAGCAGTTTCAGGGGGGCAACTAATGAAAAACTGTTTTTT.

The chain is built from TRBV5-1 and TRBJ2-1; the match to TRBD1 covers 11 bases. The CDR3 runs to 17 residues. Germline V CDR1 and CDR2: SGHRS, YFSETQ. The ends lost 2 bases at V and 2 bases at J; junction bases unmatched: 6. CDR3 bases: TGCGCCAGCAGCTTACAACCGGGACAGGGGGCCTACAATGAGCAGTTCTTC. Residues: CASSLQPGQGAYNEQFF.

The chain recombines TRBV6-5 with TRBJ2-7; 8 bases are a match to TRBD2. After removal of 2 bases from V and 3 bases from J, the junction contained 6 bases not matched to a gene. The CDR3 sequence is 15 residues long. Looked up from germline, CDR1 is MNHEY and CDR2 is SVGAGI. CDR3: CASSYPRGVGYEQYF. The CDR3 DNA sequence: TGTGCCAGCAGTTACCCGCGGGGGGTGGGCTACGAGCAGTACTTC.

The J gene is TRBJ1-2, the V gene TRBV2, with 9 bases identical to TRBD1. The germline V gene encodes CDR1 SNHLY and CDR2 FYNNEI. The J segment lost 8 bases and the V segment lost 7 bases, leaving 8 bases of the junction unmatched. The length of the CDR3 is 13 residues. The CDR3 sequence is CASTKGQGGGYTF. CDR3 coding DNA: TGTGCCAGCACTAAGGGACAGGGCGGCGGCTACACCTTC.

The V gene is TRBV5-1, the J gene TRBJ1-6; TRBD1 might be the D (5 bases). Germline V gives CDR1 SGHRS, CDR2 YFSETQ. Trimming shortened V by 0 bases and J by 8 bases, and 15 bases separated the two germline ends. This CDR3 has 16 residues. The CDR3 DNA is TGCGCCAGCAGCTTGGAGGAAGGGGCGGGCTATTCACCCCTCCACTTT. This sequence encodes CASSLEEGAGYSPLHF.

The CDR3 nucleotides read TGTGCCAGCAGTCGGACGGGAAACTATGGCTACACCTTC. Amino acids: CASSRTGNYGYTF. The rearrangement joins TRBV12-3 or TRBV12-4 to TRBJ1-2; D gene uncertain. The CDR3 is 13 residues long. V lost 5 bases to trimming and J lost 2 bases, with 9 bases between them.

The chain uses TRBV5-1 and TRBJ1-4, with D unresolved. The CDR3 is 14 residues long. The germline gives CDR1 SGHRS, CDR2 YFSETQ. Trimming shortened V by 5 bases and J by 3 bases, and 11 bases separated the two germline ends. CDR3: CASRSGRPNEKLFF. The CDR3 coding sequence is TGCGCCAGCAGGTCTGGCAGGCCTAATGAAAAACTGTTTTTT.

The gene calls are TRBV5-8 and TRBJ2-1; perhaps D is TRBD1 or TRBD2 (5 bases each). The germline V and J ends were trimmed by 4 bases and 0 bases, with 11 bases remaining between them. In germline, CDR1 is SGHTS, CDR2 YDEGEE. This CDR3 comprises 15 residues. The CDR3 sequence: CASSPRGDSYNEQFF. The CDR3 DNA sequence: TGTGCCAGCAGCCCACGGGGCGACTCCTACAATGAGCAGTTCTTC.

This clone was detected once. This chain connects TRBV6-2 or TRBV6-3 to TRBJ1-1, with TRBD1 matching 8 bases. V was pared by 5 bases and J by 4 bases, with 3 bases of the junction left unmatched. The CDR3 covers 13 residues. Germline CDR1 is MNHEY and CDR2 is SVGEGT. CDR3 in amino acids: CASSLTGGTEAFF. In DNA, the CDR3 is TGTGCCAGCAGTCTAACAGGGGGCACTGAAGCTTTCTTT.

CDR3 DNA sequence: TGTGCCAGCAGTTACACGGTCCAGGGGGCCTACGAGCAGTACTTC. This encodes CASSYTVQGAYEQYF. The rearrangement uses TRBV6-5 and TRBJ2-7; 7 bases are a match to TRBD1. The CDR3 runs 15 residues. Losses at the gene ends were 2 bases for V and 2 bases for J; bases not matched to a gene: 6. Per the germline V gene, CDR1 is MNHEY and CDR2 is SVGAGI.

V gene TRBV7-2 combines with J gene TRBJ2-1; D tentatively fits TRBD1 or TRBD2 (6 bases each). Germline V gene sequence: CDR1 SGHTA, CDR2 FQGNSA. The ends were cut back, 5 bases at V and 3 bases at J, with 17 bases in the middle. This CDR3 region has 16 residues. The CDR3 region is CASSPLRGLRYNEQFF. The CDR3 DNA reads TGTGCCAGCAGCCCACTCCGGGGGCTTCGCTACAATGAGCAGTTCTTC.

The V gene is TRBV7-2, the J gene TRBJ1-3; D gene ambiguous. Trimming removed 8 bases at V and 2 bases at J, with 16 bases between. Germline loops: CDR1 SGHTA, CDR2 FQGNSA. The CDR3 totals 15 residues. The CDR3 DNA is TGTGCCAGCCGAAAATCTCCCGGAACTGGAAACACCATATATTTT. Protein sequence: CASRKSPGTGNTIYF.

Regarding this clone: Within the sample, other DNA sequences also encode this same CDR3. The rearrangement joins TRBV19 to TRBJ1-5; TRBD1 agrees at 7 bases. Germline trimming cut 3 bases from V and 5 bases from J; bases unmatched to any gene: 1. This CDR3 spans 13 amino acids. Germline CDR1 LNHDA, CDR2 SQIVND (reference sequence). CDR3 sequence reads: CASSIQGDQPQHF. For the CDR3, the DNA is TGTGCCAGTAGTATTCAGGGGGATCAGCCCCAGCATTTT.

This clone was counted a single time. The chain employs TRBV11-3 and TRBJ2-5, with 13 nucleotides matching TRBD2. The CDR3 consists of 15 residues. CDR1 and CDR2 (germline): SGHNT, YENEEA. Germline trimming cut 4 bases from V and 2 bases from J; bases unmatched to any gene: 1. The CDR3 DNA is TGTGCCAGCAGCTCGGGACTAGCGGGACAAGAGACCCAGTACTTC. Its translation: CASSSGLAGQETQYF.

V gene TRBV4-1 combines with J gene TRBJ2-7, with TRBD1 matching over 10 bases. This CDR3 has 15 amino acids. Germline CDR1 is MGHRA and CDR2 is YSYEKL. J was trimmed by 4 bases and V by 1 base; bases with no gene match: 4. CDR3 DNA sequence: TGCGCCAGCAGCCAAGGGGGACAGGGGCTGTACGAGCAGTACTTC. This encodes CASSQGGQGLYEQYF.

V usage is TRBV5-1 and J usage is TRBJ2-3, with D maybe TRBD1 (5 bases). The CDR3 loop spans 14 amino acids. Trimming removed 0 bases at V and 4 bases at J, with 9 bases between. The germline gives CDR1 SGHRS, CDR2 YFSETQ. The CDR3 sequence: CASSLGWGADTQYF. The CDR3 region has the DNA TGCGCCAGCAGCTTGGGTTGGGGCGCAGATACGCAGTATTTT.

The J gene is TRBJ1-4, the V gene TRBV28; perhaps TRBD1 as D (5 bases). Germline CDR1 is MDHEN and CDR2 is SYDVKM. The CDR3 totals 13 residues. Trimming cost V 9 bases and J 0 bases, with 8 bases left between them. CDR3 sequence: CASLRATNEKLFF. CDR3 bases: TGTGCCAGTCTCAGGGCAACTAATGAAAAACTGTTTTTT.

The rearrangement uses TRBV18 and TRBJ2-7; 9 bases match TRBD2. V shed 3 bases and J 0 bases; nucleotides not matched to a gene: 3. Per the germline V gene, CDR1 is KGHSH and CDR2 is LQKENI. The CDR3 covers 15 residues. The CDR3 reads CASSPLGLASYEQYF. In DNA, the CDR3 is TGTGCCAGCTCACCTCTGGGACTAGCCTCCTACGAGCAGTACTTC.

The chain links TRBV18 to TRBJ2-7, with D possibly being TRBD1 (6 bases). The CDR3 is 11 amino acids. Germline lookup yields CDR1 KGHSH and CDR2 LQKENI. V was trimmed by 6 bases and J by 4 bases, leaving 7 bases between them. The CDR3 nucleotides are TGTGCCAGCTCTCAGGGGTACGAGCAGTACTTC. This translates into CASSQGYEQYF.

The genes are TRBV6-5 and TRBJ1-2; D not certain. This CDR3 comprises 12 residues. V was pared by 5 bases and J by 6 bases, with 10 bases between. Germline V gene sequence: CDR1 MNHEY, CDR2 SVGAGI. CDR3 region: CASSRAAHGYTF. In DNA form, the CDR3 reads TGTGCCAGCAGTAGAGCGGCCCATGGCTACACCTTC.

The chain joins TRBV5-8 to TRBJ1-4; 8 positions agree with TRBD1. V lost 0 bases to trimming and J lost 6 bases; unmatched junction nucleotides: 4. The CDR3 consists of 15 residues. In germline, CDR1 is SGHTS, CDR2 YDEGEE. CDR3 loop: CASSLVGRGHEKLFF. The DNA for the CDR3 is TGTGCCAGCAGCTTGGTGGGCAGGGGGCATGAAAAACTGTTTTTT.